One sample yielded the 18 T cell receptor beta chains listed below, sequenced in a study of CD8 T cells in Susac syndrome. RNA totalling about 0.45 to 1 ug underwent reverse transcription with random hexamers. TCRdb reanalysed the immunoSEQ multiplex PCR reads using MiXCR and keeps one entry per CDR3 protein. Altogether approximately 110,000 distinct CDR3 sequences are present, around 95% being singletons, with the ten largest covering over 0.065%. The sequencing input was CD4+ T cells from PBMCs. These receptors were taken from a human donor in good health.

CDR3 protein: CASRNGQIQETQYF. CDR3 DNA: TGCGCCAGCAGGAATGGACAGATACAAGAGACCCAGTACTTC. The rearrangement joins TRBV5-1 to TRBJ2-5; weak D call: TRBD1 (6 bases). Germline V gene sequence: CDR1 SGHRS, CDR2 YFSETQ. The V end lost 5 bases, the J end lost 2 bases, and 13 bases lay between the germline ends. This CDR3 is built from 14 residues. The full variable domain, with the rest looked up from reference TRBV5-1 and TRBJ2-5, is KAGVTQTPRYLIKTRGQQVTLSCSPISGHRSVSWYQQTPGQGLQFLFEYFSETQRNKGNFPGRFSGRQFSNSRSEMNVSTLELGDSALYLCASRNGQIQETQYFGPGTRLLVL.

The chain is built from TRBV5-6 and TRBJ2-7; D unresolved. Germline V gene data show CDR1 as SGHDT and CDR2 as YYEEEE. Trimming stripped 4 bases from V and 4 bases from J, with 15 bases between. The CDR3 has 14 amino acids. The CDR3 region is CASSQKVDGYEQYF. As DNA, the CDR3 is TGTGCCAGCAGCCAAAAGGTGGATGGGTACGAGCAGTACTTC.

The chain uses TRBV25-1 and TRBJ2-5; 12 bases line up with TRBD2. This CDR3 has 15 amino acids. CDR1 and CDR2 from the germline V gene are MGHDK and SYGVNS. V shed 4 bases and J 5 bases; nucleotides not matched to a gene: 5. CDR3 loop: CASSVGLAGPETQYF. Written as DNA, the CDR3 is TGTGCCAGCAGTGTCGGACTAGCGGGACCGGAGACCCAGTACTTC.

The chain recombines TRBV5-6 with TRBJ2-7, with D possibly TRBD2 on 5 matching bases. This CDR3 is 13 amino acids long. Trimming cost V 4 bases and J 4 bases, with 12 bases left between them. The germline gives CDR1 SGHDT, CDR2 YYEEEE. CDR3 DNA sequence: TGTGCCAGCAGCGAGGACTTGGGGTACGAGCAGTACTTC. This codes for CASSEDLGYEQYF.

The chain couples TRBV5-1 to TRBJ1-4; possibly TRBD1 for D (5 bases). The CDR3 extends over 15 amino acids. Per germline, CDR1 SGHRS and CDR2 YFSETQ. V shed 1 base and J shed 8 bases, with 15 bases lying between them. The CDR3 DNA sequence: TGCGCCAGCAGCTTGTCGCTCGGGTCAGGGGAAAAACTGTTTTTT. It translates to CASSLSLGSGEKLFF.

The rearrangement joins TRBV20-1 to TRBJ2-7; D is unclear. CDR1 and CDR2 from the germline V gene are DFQATT and SNEGSKA (reference sequence). The CDR3 runs to 13 residues. Trimming took 0 bases from V and 6 from J, leaving 12 bases between them. The CDR3 region has the DNA TGCAGTGCTAGAGACCGGAGAGTGAGCGAGCAGTACTTC. Protein: CSARDRRVSEQYF.

This clonotype has a single count. CDR3 loop: CASSFGRESMNTEAFF. Written as DNA, the CDR3 is TGTGCCAGCAGCTTCGGACGGGAGAGCATGAACACTGAAGCTTTCTTT. This rearrangement joins TRBV5-4 to TRBJ1-1; no reliable D call. Germline values: CDR1 SGHNT, CDR2 YYREEE (reference sequence). The CDR3 covers 16 residues. V dropped 2 bases and J dropped 0 bases, with 14 bases sitting between them.

The rearrangement links TRBV2 to TRBJ1-2, with D unclear. This CDR3 has 12 residues. The V gene lost 6 bases and the J gene lost 6 bases, with 11 bases spanning the gap. Germline lookup yields CDR1 SNHLY and CDR2 FYNNEI. CDR3 amino acids: CASSVGYDGYTF. The CDR3 nucleotides read TGTGCCAGCAGCGTGGGTTACGATGGCTACACCTTC. The entire variable domain, with the rest obtained from reference TRBV2 and TRBJ1-2, is as follows: EPEVTQTPSHQVTQMGQEVILRCVPISNHLYFYWYRQILGQKVEFLVSFYNNEISEKSEIFDDQFSVERPDGSNFTLKIRSTKLEDSAMYFCASSVGYDGYTFGSGTRLTVV.

The rearrangement uses TRBV10-3 and TRBJ2-3; unclear D gene. The germline CDR1 and CDR2 sequences are ENHRY and SYGVKD. This CDR3 spans 12 amino acids. V shed 4 bases and J shed 5 bases, with 7 bases lying between them. As DNA, the CDR3 is TGTGCCATCAGTGGTCGAGGAGATACGCAGTATTTT. This translates into CAISGRGDTQYF.

V and J are TRBV6-2 or TRBV6-3 and TRBJ2-5, with D tentatively TRBD2 (5 bases). The germline gives CDR1 MNHEY, CDR2 SVGEGT. This CDR3 has 13 residues. V gave up 0 bases and J gave up 4 bases, with 6 bases separating them. CDR3 nucleotide sequence: TGTGCCAGCAGTTACTCGAGCGGAGAGACCCAGTACTTC. Translation gives CASSYSSGETQYF.

V and J are TRBV3-1 and TRBJ2-1; D is unclear. V gave up 4 bases and J gave up 4 bases, with 8 bases separating them. The germline CDR1 and CDR2 sequences are LGHDT and YNNKEL (reference sequence). The CDR3 loop spans 13 amino acids. The CDR3 coding sequence is TGTGCCAGCAGCCTGGTCGGTTACAATGAGCAGTTCTTC. Its protein product is CASSLVGYNEQFF.

The chain recombines TRBV9 with TRBJ2-6, with D possibly matching TRBD1 (6 bases). Trimming removed 3 bases from V and 3 bases from J, with 16 bases in between. This CDR3 contains 17 residues. Germline lookup yields CDR1 SGDLS and CDR2 YYNGEE. Here the CDR3 DNA reads TGTGCCAGCAGCGCCTTACAGGGTTTGGATGGGGCCAACGTCCTGACTTTC. Translating gives CASSALQGLDGANVLTF.

The gene calls are TRBV29-1 and TRBJ2-1; 10 nucleotides agree with TRBD2. Trimming at V came to 4 bases and at J to 8 bases, leaving 5 bases not matched to a gene. Germline V gives CDR1 SQVTM, CDR2 ANQGSEA. The CDR3 extends over 13 amino acids. CDR3 residues: CSVGLAGADEQFF. The CDR3, as DNA: TGCAGCGTTGGGCTAGCGGGAGCCGATGAGCAGTTCTTC.

The rearrangement links TRBV5-1 to TRBJ1-1, with D possibly being TRBD1 (6 bases). The germline V gene has CDR1 SGHRS and CDR2 YFSETQ. Deletions cut 4 bases from V and 8 bases from J, with 21 bases between. The CDR3 is made up of 15 amino acids. For the CDR3, the DNA is TGCGCCAGCAGCGCCTCACCGGGGGGGCTCCAAGAAGCTTTCTTT. Encoded protein: CASSASPGGLQEAFF.

The chain has TRBV6-5 and TRBJ1-5; the D is unclear. Germline values: CDR1 MNHEY, CDR2 SVGAGI. This CDR3 is built from 15 residues. V was clipped by 5 bases and J by 1 base, with 12 bases between them. CDR3 sequence: CASSIFSGSNQPQHF. The CDR3 bases are TGTGCCAGCAGTATTTTTAGCGGGAGCAATCAGCCCCAGCATTTT.

The chain combines TRBV6-4 with TRBJ2-2; D possibly corresponds to TRBD1 (5 bases). V gave up 2 bases and J gave up 5 bases, with 15 bases separating them. The CDR3 is 16 residues long. Germline loops: CDR1 MRHNA, CDR2 SNTAGT. CDR3 protein: CASSDTQMTATGELFF. The DNA for the CDR3 is TGTGCCAGCAGTGACACCCAAATGACAGCTACCGGGGAGCTGTTTTTT.

V and J are TRBV20-1 and TRBJ2-1, with 8 bases matching TRBD1. The germline CDR1 and CDR2 sequences are DFQATT and SNEGSKA (reference sequence). There are 11 residues in the CDR3. Losses at the gene ends were 6 bases for V and 8 bases for J; bases not matched to a gene: 3. Here the CDR3 reads CSATRGHEQFF. CDR3 DNA sequence: TGCAGTGCGACCAGGGGGCATGAGCAGTTCTTC.

The V call is TRBV7-2, the J call TRBJ2-7, with 9 positions matching TRBD2. This CDR3 is 16 amino acids long. Germline lookup yields CDR1 SGHTA and CDR2 FQGNSA. Losses at the gene ends were 4 bases for V and 2 bases for J; bases not matched to a gene: 9. The CDR3 nucleotides read TGTGCCAGCAGCTCACTTAGCGGGAGCCAGCCCTACGAGCAGTACTTC. Protein product: CASSSLSGSQPYEQYF.